The 12 T cell receptor beta chains below were found in one sample sequenced in a study of blood T cell repertoires in COVID-19. The method was immunoSEQ multiplex PCR; TCRdb's version includes in-frame clones alone and lacks a portion of them. The sample has some 200,000 clones, roughly 84% seen once; the top ten hold around 3.1%. Source material: peripheral blood. The receptor set was obtained from a woman aged 25 to 39 who had recovered from COVID-19.

The V and J genes are TRBV24-1 and TRBJ2-3, with D possibly TRBD1 on 6 matching bases. The CDR3 loop spans 18 amino acids. The ends were cut back, 4 bases at V and 0 bases at J, with 19 bases in the middle. Germline loops: CDR1 KGHDR, CDR2 SFDVKD. The CDR3 loop reads CATSDPARDISSTDTQYF. Written as DNA, the CDR3 is TGTGCCACCAGTGACCCGGCCCGGGACATCTCTAGCACAGATACGCAGTATTTT.

The V call is TRBV4-2, the J call TRBJ2-6; tentative D call: TRBD2 (6 bases). The CDR3 totals 16 residues. V was shortened by 0 bases and J by 4 bases, with 10 bases between the two germline ends. Looked up from germline, CDR1 is LGHNA and CDR2 is YNFKEQ. CDR3 nucleotide sequence: TGTGCCAGCAGCCAAGAGGAGGGAGCCGGGGCCAACGTCCTGACTTTC. This sequence encodes CASSQEEGAGANVLTF.

The chain combines TRBV14 with TRBJ2-2; 7 bases are a match to TRBD2. The CDR3 is made up of 18 amino acids. Germline V CDR1 and CDR2: SGHDN, FVKESK. V lost 1 base, J lost 7 bases, and 15 bases stayed unmatched. This chain's CDR3 is CASSQGRLASGESGELFF. Written as DNA, the CDR3 is TGTGCCAGCAGCCAAGGCCGGCTAGCTAGCGGCGAGAGCGGGGAGCTGTTTTTT.

This rearrangement joins TRBV4-2 to TRBJ1-5; D is undetermined. Germline V gene data show CDR1 as LGHNA and CDR2 as YNFKEQ. V was clipped by 0 bases and J by 0 bases, with 9 bases between them. The CDR3 runs 16 residues. The CDR3 here is CASSQDFGVSNQPQHF. The CDR3 DNA reads as TGTGCCAGCAGCCAAGATTTCGGGGTTAGCAATCAGCCCCAGCATTTT.

The chain employs TRBV6-4 and TRBJ1-1; TRBD1 matches 7 bases. Germline V gives CDR1 MRHNA, CDR2 SNTAGT. The CDR3 covers 13 residues. Losses at the gene ends were 4 bases for V and 7 bases for J; bases not matched to a gene: 6. This CDR3 reads CASSGTGQGEAFF. The DNA for the CDR3 is TGTGCCAGCAGTGGGACAGGTCAAGGTGAAGCTTTCTTT.

J is TRBJ2-7 and V is TRBV5-1; 8 nucleotides agree with TRBD2. Germline lookup yields CDR1 SGHRS and CDR2 YFSETQ. The CDR3 has 15 amino acids. V was pared by 0 bases and J by 2 bases, with 4 bases of the junction left unmatched. CDR3 region: CASSLEIAGTYEQYF. The CDR3 coding sequence is TGCGCCAGCAGCTTGGAGATAGCGGGGACCTACGAGCAGTACTTC.

The chain recombines TRBV28 with TRBJ1-2; D perhaps matches TRBD1 (6 bases). Germline V gene lookup returns CDR1 MDHEN and CDR2 SYDVKM. Trimming took off 7 bases at V and 1 base at J, with 16 bases between the two ends. The CDR3 totals 15 residues. In DNA, the CDR3 is TGTGCCAGCAACCCTGCCCCACAGGGTAACTATGGCTACACCTTC. Amino acid sequence: CASNPAPQGNYGYTF.

This chain connects TRBV5-4 to TRBJ2-3; 9 bases match TRBD2. Germline V gene sequence: CDR1 SGHNT, CDR2 YYREEE (reference sequence). V was clipped by 5 bases and J by 1 base; unmatched bases: 5. This CDR3 spans 15 amino acids. The CDR3 is CASRVRTSGTDTQYF. CDR3 nucleotide sequence: TGTGCCAGCAGAGTGAGGACTAGCGGCACAGATACGCAGTATTTT.

The chain couples TRBV9 to TRBJ2-7, with D tentatively TRBD2 (5 bases). CDR1 is SGDLS and CDR2 is YYNGEE in the germline V gene. V was trimmed by 0 bases and J by 8 bases, leaving 9 bases between them. CDR3 length equals 12 residues. The CDR3 is CASSVGGEKQYF. Here the CDR3 DNA reads TGTGCCAGCAGCGTAGGTGGGGAGAAGCAGTACTTC.

This chain connects TRBV19 to TRBJ2-3; no clear D. Deletions cut 7 bases from V and 3 bases from J, with 11 bases between. The CDR3 totals 13 residues. Germline assignment: CDR1 LNHDA and CDR2 SQIVND (reference sequence). DNA for the CDR3: TGTGCCAGTACGTGGGCAGAAACAGATACGCAGTATTTT. Protein sequence: CASTWAETDTQYF.

This clone was recorded once. The V and J genes are TRBV19 and TRBJ2-3; 8 nucleotides match TRBD2. The CDR3 loop spans 16 amino acids. Germline values: CDR1 LNHDA, CDR2 SQIVND (reference sequence). Trimming took 7 bases from V and 5 from J; bases not matched to a gene: 14. The CDR3 DNA reads as TGTGCCAGTACTTACTCCGGGGGGGCGCAGGGAGATACGCAGTATTTT. Translated: CASTYSGGAQGDTQYF.

This clone was counted a few times. This rearrangement joins TRBV18 to TRBJ2-1; 7 bases line up with TRBD2. V was clipped by 6 bases and J by 3 bases; unmatched bases: 8. The germline CDR1 and CDR2 sequences are KGHSH and LQKENI. This CDR3 is 15 amino acids long. The CDR3 spells CASSREAGDYNEQFF. The CDR3, as DNA: TGTGCCAGCTCCCGAGAGGCGGGGGACTACAATGAGCAGTTCTTC.